This T cell receptor (beta chain) was profiled in a study of post-analysis software for immune sequencing data (dated by TCRdb to between 2015 and 2017). Describing the broader study: Recorded disease courses included relapsing-remitting, secondary progressive and progressive-relapsing multiple sclerosis, with some patients lacking subtype annotation. Patient repertoires were compared against about twelve previously published healthy control repertoires from donors aged about 6 to 27 years. A subset of samples was prepared in parallel using single-end sample barcoding, then pooled and co-amplified after Illumina adapter ligation.

To demonstrate the VDJtools post-analysis software, the study profiled TCR beta repertoires from the peripheral blood of about 13 young patients with multiple sclerosis. The patients with multiple sclerosis were children and adolescents between about 6 and 17 years of age. The library was generated by PCR. Sequencing used an Illumina HiSeq 2500. Unique molecular identifiers were incorporated into TCR beta cDNA libraries to reduce PCR and sequencing biases. Per 1 to 10 million input T cells, approximately 500,000 cDNA molecules were obtained, such that each molecule approximated one T cell. The patient libraries were prepared and sequenced using the same protocol as the earlier healthy control dataset. Samples belonging to the same batch were prepared together, multiplexed and sequenced on a shared HiSeq lane. In the source study's methods: MIGEC handled the raw barcoded reads, throwing out single-read molecular identifier groups before consensus assembly and CDR3 extraction. VDJtools was used for post-analysis of the clonotype tables, and diversity was normalized by down-sampling every dataset to the size of the smallest sample. Repertoire overlap clustering matched CDR3 amino acid but not nucleotide sequences to correct batch-related cross-sample contamination. In-frame beta chains were kept once TCRdb had trimmed the public reads at Q25 with fastp and called clones with MiXCR. Under each unique CDR3 protein, matching rows form one entry showing the most common genes and DNA. The V and J calls, along with clone size, are taken from TCRdb and not from the paper's own processing. Here the sample has roughly 600,000 distinct CDR3 sequences; roughly two fifths occur a single time. The ten largest account for around 1.7% of the sample.

Study-wide findings and limitations: The control group was slightly older than the multiple sclerosis patient group. Significantly lower normalized Chao1 diversity was found in multiple sclerosis patients than in controls, suggesting substantial peripheral T-cell clonal expansion. Direct clustering with F measure showed strong co-clustering of samples prepared in the same batch, prompting a batch-effect correction. Patients showed significantly higher frequencies than controls for a handful of TRBV segments, among them TRBV5-6, TRBV5-1 and TRBV20-1.

About this clonotype itself: The clone's antigen remains unknown. No much larger clone exists at a distance of one base, and base qualities are not known.

Inclusive of the bounding cysteine and phenylalanine, the CDR3 is 13 residues long. Only CDR3 DNA is held: 39 bases, read in frame from base 1. At the junction V is shortened by 7 bases and J by 4 bases; bases outside the gene matches: 6. The germline V gene sets CDR1 to SQVTM and CDR2 to ANQGSEA. This TCR was recovered from a girl between 5 and 17 years old with multiple sclerosis. Sample: blood. Recombination joined TRBV29-1 with TRBJ1-5; the junction holds 8 bases that match TRBD1. The nucleotide sequence is given as TGCAGCGCCCAGGACAGGGAAAATCAGCCCCAGCATTTT. It codes for CSAQDRENQPQHF.